These T cell receptor beta chains were read from a single sample in a study of blood T cells in healthy people across ages. TCRdb fed the 5' RACE reads into MiXCR, producing one record per CDR3 protein. The sample yields 800,000 to 950,000 distinct CDR3 sequences, about 48% seen once. The sequenced material came from blood. The source is a man aged 25 to 40 in good health. Both conserved end residues are part of each CDR3. D genes are given only for firm matches. Clone size is stated in some rows and not others, as once, few, many or a class when expanded.

D,V,J,size,CDR3,DNA
NA,TRBV28,TRBJ2-3,few,CASSHPASTDTQYF,TGTGCCAGCAGCCATCCCGCTAGTACAGATACGCAGTATTTT
NA,TRBV29-1,TRBJ1-2,NA,CSVHLGVTF,TGCAGCGTTCACCTCGGAGTCACCTTC
NA,TRBV5-1,TRBJ1-1,NA,CASSLEPDTEAFF,TGCGCCAGCAGCTTGGAGCCAGACACTGAAGCTTTCTTT
TRBD1,TRBV10-3,TRBJ1-5,NA,CAISLDRDQPQHF,TGTGCCATCAGTCTGGACAGGGATCAGCCCCAGCATTTT
NA,TRBV7-2,TRBJ2-3,few,CASSFRQGGTDTQYF,TGTGCCAGCAGCTTCAGGCAGGGTGGAACAGATACGCAGTATTTT
NA,TRBV4-2,TRBJ2-3,NA,CASSQVARGGEQYF,TGTGCCAGCAGCCAAGTGGCGAGGGGAGGTGAGCAGTATTTT
NA,TRBV7-2,TRBJ1-5,NA,CASSFGEWPQHF,TGTGCCAGCAGCTTCGGAGAATGGCCCCAGCATTTT
NA,TRBV11-3,TRBJ1-1,NA,CASSAHRDTEAFF,TGTGCCAGCAGCGCCCACCGGGACACTGAAGCTTTCTTT
TRBD1,TRBV24-1,TRBJ2-7,few,CATSDSAGTGNYEQYF,TGTGCCACCAGTGATTCGGCCGGGACAGGGAACTACGAGCAGTACTTC
TRBD2,TRBV9,TRBJ2-3,NA,CASSAGTTHTDTQYF,TGTGCCAGCAGCGCCGGGACTACACACACAGATACGCAGTATTTT
TRBD1,TRBV4-1,TRBJ1-6,NA,CASSPSGQGFSSPLHF,TGCGCCAGCAGCCCCTCAGGACAGGGCTTTTCTTCACCCCTCCACTTT
NA,TRBV4-1,TRBJ2-1,NA,CASRSSVNEQFF,TGCGCCAGCAGATCGTCCGTCAATGAGCAGTTCTTC
NA,TRBV4-1,TRBJ2-7,NA,CASSQEVQNYEQYF,TGCGCCAGCAGCCAAGAGGTACAGAACTACGAGCAGTACTTC
NA,TRBV10-3,TRBJ2-7,NA,CAIRTSTASYEQYF,TGTGCCATCAGAACCTCGACAGCCTCCTACGAGCAGTACTTC
TRBD1,TRBV6-1,TRBJ1-2,few,CASSDLSGGYGYTF,TGTGCCAGCAGTGATCTATCAGGGGGCTATGGCTACACCTTC
NA,TRBV4-2,TRBJ2-3,NA,CASSHLGRVDTQYF,TGTGCCAGCAGCCACCTAGGACGCGTGGATACGCAGTATTTT
NA,TRBV7-2,TRBJ2-3,many,CASSLRTASTDTQYF,TGTGCCAGCAGCTTAAGGACTGCTAGCACAGATACGCAGTATTTT
TRBD2,TRBV4-1,TRBJ2-1,few,CASSQASGGFSEQFF,TGCGCCAGCAGCCAAGCCAGCGGGGGGTTCAGTGAGCAGTTCTTC
TRBD1,TRBV28,TRBJ2-3,NA,CASSSSGTGFDTQYF,TGTGCCAGCAGTTCCAGCGGGACAGGGTTTGACACGCAGTATTTT
NA,TRBV10-3,TRBJ2-2,NA,CAISGTDHGGSGELFF,TGTGCCATCAGTGGGACGGACCACGGGGGATCCGGGGAGCTGTTTTTT
NA,TRBV7-2,TRBJ2-1,few,CASSFYGGQYNEQFF,TGTGCCAGCAGCTTTTACGGGGGGCAATACAATGAGCAGTTCTTC
NA,TRBV3-1,TRBJ2-1,many,CASSQGTGGQFF,TGTGCCAGCAGCCAAGGGACGGGTGGGCAGTTCTTC
NA,TRBV7-2,TRBJ1-2,NA,CASSAGYGLGYTF,TGTGCCAGCAGTGCGGGGTATGGGCTTGGCTACACCTTC
NA,TRBV6-2/TRBV6-3,TRBJ2-5,NA,CASSLLRSETQYF,TGTGCCAGCAGTTTACTCCGGTCTGAGACCCAGTACTTC
NA,TRBV6-5,TRBJ2-5,NA,CASSDGYRETQYF,TGTGCCAGCAGTGACGGATATAGGGAGACCCAGTACTTC
NA,TRBV28,TRBJ1-2,NA,CASSSPGSNAYGYTF,TGTGCCAGCAGTTCTCCGGGTAGTAATGCCTATGGCTACACCTTC
NA,TRBV7-9,TRBJ2-1,NA,CASSDLEGGAFGHEQFF,TGTGCCAGCAGTGATTTGGAGGGGGGGGCTTTTGGGCATGAGCAGTTCTTC